The 21 T cell receptor beta chains presented below share a single source sample, sequenced in a study of PD-1 blockade in classical Hodgkin lymphoma (TCRdb year 2020). The sample's time point label, decoded: cycle 1 day 1 (C1D1), immediately before nivolumab initiation. Every trial patient had relapsed following autologous stem cell transplantation, and prior brentuximab vedotin exposure was what differed among cohorts A, B and C. Libraries were built with the immunoSEQ multiplex PCR assay. The table was pulled from immuneACCESS by TCRdb, which kept in-frame rearrangements only. Such tables lose some clones; where checked, under half of the loss comes from unresolved V genes, and the rest has no known cause. The sample contains 55,000 to 65,000 clones, roughly nine tenths of them found a single time. The leading ten clones occupy 15% of the sample. Material: peripheral blood mononuclear cells (PBMCs), obtained at baseline. These receptors came from a human donor with classical Hodgkin lymphoma.

V gene TRBV6-6 combines with J gene TRBJ2-7; D is tentatively TRBD1 or TRBD2 (5 bases each). Trimming left V 5 bases short and J 7 bases short, with 12 bases between. Germline lookup yields CDR1 MNHNY and CDR2 SVGAGI (reference sequence). The CDR3 is 12 amino acids. The CDR3 region has the DNA TGTGCCAGCAGTGAGGGGACGAGGGAGCAGTACTTC. Protein: CASSEGTREQYF.

The rearrangement uses TRBV7-9 and TRBJ1-2; no clear D. The CDR3 has 14 residues. V was cut by 6 bases and J by 6 bases, with 17 bases left in between. Germline V gene sequence: CDR1 SEHNR, CDR2 FQNEAQ (reference sequence). CDR3 DNA: TGTGCCAGCAGGTCCGCTACGCAGACCCATGGCTACACCTTC. It specifies CASRSATQTHGYTF.

The genes are TRBV2 and TRBJ1-2, with 7 nucleotides matching TRBD1. Looked up from germline, CDR1 is SNHLY and CDR2 is FYNNEI. Trimming at V came to 6 bases and at J to 3 bases, leaving 4 bases not matched to a gene. The CDR3 has 13 amino acids. This chain's CDR3 is CASSQGTDYGYTF. CDR3 bases: TGTGCCAGCAGCCAGGGGACAGACTATGGCTACACCTTC.

By share, this clone counts as medium-sized. The chain couples TRBV27 to TRBJ1-5, with a possible D match to TRBD1 (5 bases). Germline assignment: CDR1 MNHEY and CDR2 SMNVEV (reference sequence). The germline V and J ends were trimmed by 4 bases and 7 bases, with 8 bases remaining between them. CDR3 size: 12 residues. The CDR3 loop is CASSWWGQPQHF. The CDR3 coding sequence is TGTGCCAGCAGTTGGTGGGGCCAGCCCCAGCATTTT.

The chain carries TRBV6-5 and TRBJ1-1; TRBD1 aligns across 7 bases. This CDR3 region has 14 residues. The V gene end was trimmed by 4 bases and the J gene end by 4 bases; junction bases not matched to a gene: 6. Germline V CDR1 and CDR2: MNHEY, SVGAGI. The CDR3 DNA reads TGTGCCAGCAGTTTAGGGGGCCCGAGCACTGAAGCTTTCTTT. Its protein product is CASSLGGPSTEAFF.

The rearrangement links TRBV18 to TRBJ1-1; D remains unclear. The length of the CDR3 is 13 residues. Trimming stripped 2 bases from V and 7 bases from J, with 11 bases between. The germline gives CDR1 KGHSH, CDR2 LQKENI. CDR3 sequence: CASSPETGVEAFF. The CDR3 DNA sequence: TGTGCCAGCTCACCAGAGACGGGAGTTGAAGCTTTCTTT. The variable domain in full, with the rest retrieved from reference TRBV18 and TRBJ1-1, is NAGVMQNPRHLVRRRGQEARLRCSPMKGHSHVYWYRQLPEEGLKFMVYLQKENIIDESGMPKERFSAEFPKEGPSILRIQQVVRGDSAAYFCASSPETGVEAFFGQGTRLTVV.

This clone has just one count. CDR3 protein: CASRGTGGNSPLHF. The DNA of the CDR3 is TGCGCCAGCAGGGGGACAGGGGGCAATTCACCCCTCCACTTT. The chain employs TRBV5-1 and TRBJ1-6, with TRBD1 identical over 12 bases. Germline V gene lookup returns CDR1 SGHRS and CDR2 YFSETQ. The junction had 1 base not matched to a gene; V was cut back by 5 bases and J by 7 bases. The CDR3 has 14 amino acids. Drawing the rest from reference TRBV5-1 and TRBJ1-6, the complete variable domain is KAGVTQTPRYLIKTRGQQVTLSCSPISGHRSVSWYQQTPGQGLQFLFEYFSETQRNKGNFPGRFSGRQFSNSRSEMNVSTLELGDSALYLCASRGTGGNSPLHFGNGTRLTVT.

The gene calls are TRBV6-5 and TRBJ1-5; D not resolved. This CDR3 region has 15 residues. CDR1 and CDR2 (germline): MNHEY, SVGAGI. V was shortened by 0 bases and J by 8 bases, with 14 bases between the two germline ends. Here the CDR3 DNA reads TGTGCCAGCAGTTACTCAGGGCAGGTCGGAGAGCCCCAGCATTTT. Its translation: CASSYSGQVGEPQHF.

J is TRBJ1-1 and V is TRBV5-1; D is possibly TRBD1 (5 bases). Germline V CDR1 and CDR2: SGHRS, YFSETQ. V was shortened by 6 bases and J by 8 bases, with 14 bases between the two germline ends. The CDR3 length is 12 residues. Written as DNA, the CDR3 is TGCGCCAGCAAACGAGGGGCCGGAGAAGCTTTCTTT. Its protein is CASKRGAGEAFF.

This clone has a single count. This chain joins TRBV9 and TRBJ2-1, with 12 bases fitting TRBD2. Germline trimming cut 3 bases from V and 7 bases from J; bases unmatched to any gene: 5. CDR3 size: 15 residues. CDR1 and CDR2 from the germline V gene are SGDLS and YYNGEE. The CDR3 DNA reads TGTGCCAGCAGCGATCTAACTAGCGGGGGGAATGAGCAGTTCTTC. This codes for CASSDLTSGGNEQFF. Full variable domain (remainder filled in from reference TRBV9 and TRBJ2-1): DSGVTQTPKHLITATGQRVTLRCSPRSGDLSVYWYQQSLDQGLQFLIQYYNGEERAKGNILERFSAQQFPDLHSELNLSSLELGDSALYFCASSDLTSGGNEQFFGPGTRLTVL.

The chain uses TRBV5-5 and TRBJ2-3; D is unclear. The CDR3 is 14 residues long. The germline gives CDR1 SGHKS, CDR2 YYEKEE (reference sequence). V dropped 2 bases and J dropped 1 base, with 8 bases sitting between them. In nucleotides, the CDR3 is TGTGCCAGCAGCTTAGACCCTGGCACAGATACGCAGTATTTT. It is translated as CASSLDPGTDTQYF.

This clone was recorded only once. The rearrangement joins TRBV6-1 to TRBJ1-1; D remains unclear. V dropped 1 base and J dropped 13 bases, with 19 bases sitting between them. Germline-derived CDR1 and CDR2 are MNHNS and SASEGT. The CDR3 is 14 amino acids. CDR3 DNA sequence: TGTGCCAGCAGTGAAGTCCAGTTCACGGTGGCGGTTTTCTTT. Protein sequence: CASSEVQFTVAVFF.

The chain couples TRBV19 to TRBJ1-1, with a possible D match to TRBD1 (5 bases). Germline-derived CDR1 and CDR2 are LNHDA and SQIVND (reference sequence). V was cut by 0 bases and J by 1 base, with 12 bases left in between. The CDR3 loop spans 16 amino acids. CDR3: CASSIDSGGPNTEAFF. The CDR3 coding sequence is TGTGCCAGTAGTATAGATTCTGGGGGACCGAACACTGAAGCTTTCTTT. Looking up the rest from reference TRBV19 and TRBJ1-1 gives the full variable domain: DGGITQSPKYLFRKEGQNVTLSCEQNLNHDAMYWYRQDPGQGLRLIYYSQIVNDFQKGDIAEGYSVSREKKESFPLTVTSAQKNPTAFYLCASSIDSGGPNTEAFFGQGTRLTVV.

This clone is a singleton in its sample. The chain recombines TRBV5-6 with TRBJ2-5; D is unclear. Deletions cut 6 bases from V and 7 bases from J, with 19 bases between. This CDR3 is 14 amino acids long. CDR1 and CDR2 (germline): SGHDT, YYEEEE. The CDR3 region is CASNPDGPAGTQYF. CDR3 DNA: TGTGCCAGCAACCCCGACGGGCCCGCAGGGACCCAGTACTTC.

The chain is built from TRBV15 and TRBJ1-2; 12 bases agree with TRBD1. The CDR3 spans 17 residues. J was trimmed by 4 bases and V by 4 bases; bases with no gene match: 10. Per germline, CDR1 LNHNV and CDR2 YYDKDF (reference sequence). The CDR3 region is CATSTHPGTGGTYGYTF. The CDR3 nucleotides are TGTGCCACCAGCACCCATCCCGGGACAGGGGGCACCTATGGCTACACCTTC.

This clone appeared once. The V call is TRBV27, the J call TRBJ2-7; 8 nucleotides agree with TRBD1. The CDR3 is made up of 13 amino acids. Germline assignment: CDR1 MNHEY and CDR2 SMNVEV (reference sequence). V shed 6 bases, J shed 5 bases, and the junction held 6 bases outside the gene matches. CDR3: CASSRRGHDEQYF. The CDR3 coding sequence is TGTGCCAGCAGCCGCAGGGGGCACGACGAGCAGTACTTC.

The rearrangement joins TRBV6-5 to TRBJ1-1, with D hard to call. CDR1 and CDR2 (germline): MNHEY, SVGAGI. The V and J ends lost 0 bases and 7 bases respectively, with 9 bases between them. The CDR3 length is 13 residues. CDR3 in amino acids: CASSYSIGNEAFF. As DNA, the CDR3 is TGTGCCAGCAGTTACTCGATTGGTAATGAAGCTTTCTTT.

This chain links TRBV19 with TRBJ2-1; TRBD2 matches 7 bases. The CDR3 has 15 residues. CDR1 and CDR2 (germline): LNHDA, SQIVND (reference sequence). The ends lost 1 base at V and 6 bases at J; junction bases unmatched: 6. The CDR3 bases are TGTGCCAGTAGTATAGGGACTAGTGGGCTCAATGAGCAGTTCTTC. Translation: CASSIGTSGLNEQFF.

Concerning this clone itself: This CDR3 is also generated by other DNA sequences in the sample. The chain links TRBV2 to TRBJ1-1; D not resolved. The germline V gene has CDR1 SNHLY and CDR2 FYNNEI. With 7 bases removed from V and 3 bases from J, the gap between germline ends came to 6 bases. The CDR3 is made up of 11 amino acids. The CDR3 DNA is TGTGCCAGCACCCTCTACACTGAAGCTTTCTTT. It specifies CASTLYTEAFF.

J is TRBJ2-7 and V is TRBV11-2, with D tentatively TRBD2 (6 bases). The length of the CDR3 is 12 residues. The germline gives CDR1 SGHAT, CDR2 FQNNGV. Trimming left V 5 bases short and J 7 bases short, with 12 bases between. As DNA, the CDR3 is TGTGCCAGCAGCCTCCCCGGAGGGGAGCAGTACTTC. Protein sequence: CASSLPGGEQYF.

The V and J genes are TRBV11-2 and TRBJ1-2, with 11 bases fitting TRBD1. The CDR3 length is 17 residues. V shed 5 bases, J shed 5 bases, and the junction held 13 bases outside the gene matches. The germline V gene has CDR1 SGHAT and CDR2 FQNNGV. The CDR3 nucleotides read TGTGCCAGCAGCCGTACTCACCGCGGACAGGGGGCTTATGGCTACACCTTC. Translating it yields CASSRTHRGQGAYGYTF.